This T cell receptor beta chain was identified in a study of T cell changes during pregnancy in multiple sclerosis. Germline values: CDR1 GTSNPN, CDR2 SVGIG (reference sequence). The CDR3 extends over 11 amino acids. Trimming took 4 bases from V and 4 from J, leaving 4 bases between them. TCRdb keeps only in-frame clones here, not all; method: immunoSEQ multiplex PCR. The data show 90,000 to 130,000 clones, about 93% seen once. The rearrangement joins TRBV30 to TRBJ1-4; D is uncertain. This specimen was peripheral blood, taken in the third trimester of pregnancy. This sequence originates from a female donor with multiple sclerosis, enrolled in a pregnancy study. CDR3 sequence: CAWTNNEKLFF. DNA of the CDR3: TGTGCCTGGACCAATAATGAAAAACTGTTTTTT.